These 10 T cell receptor beta chains came from one sample sequenced in a study of identical twins. MiXCR, run by TCRdb on the 5' RACE reads, gives a single entry per CDR3 protein. The data show roughly 260,000 distinct CDR3 sequences, 7.5% seen once. These same data were also listed under a study on yellow fever vaccine responses in identical twins.

Source material: CD8+ T cells sorted from blood. The source is a woman aged 18-29 years in good health.

This clonotype was detected many times. The chain has TRBV7-8 and TRBJ2-3; 7 bases align to TRBD1. The CDR3 runs to 15 residues. In germline, CDR1 is SGHVS, CDR2 FQNEAQ. V shed 3 bases and J 4 bases; nucleotides not matched to a gene: 7. The CDR3 loop is CASSFGAGGADTQYF. For the CDR3, the DNA is TGTGCCAGCAGCTTCGGTGCAGGGGGTGCAGATACGCAGTATTTT.

This clonotype was observed a handful of times. The chain recombines TRBV7-6 with TRBJ2-5, with D possibly called TRBD1 or TRBD2 (5 bases each). Between the trimmed V and J ends, which lost 1 base and 1 base, there was a span of 13 bases. The CDR3 consists of 16 residues. Germline-derived CDR1 and CDR2 are SGHVS and FNYEAQ. CDR3 in amino acids: CASSLGEGWVQETQYF. CDR3 DNA: TGTGCCAGCAGCTTAGGCGAGGGGTGGGTCCAAGAGACCCAGTACTTC.

The CDR3: CASTDQGSGANVLTF. CDR3 DNA: TGTGCCAGCACCGACCAGGGATCGGGGGCCAACGTCCTGACTTTC. This chain links TRBV6-1 with TRBJ2-6, with TRBD1 as a possible D gene (5 bases). Trimming pared 7 bases from V and 4 bases from J, leaving 14 bases between. Germline values: CDR1 MNHNS, CDR2 SASEGT. This CDR3 is built from 15 residues.

The genes are TRBV5-6 and TRBJ2-7; D not certain. This CDR3 contains 13 residues. The V end lost 3 bases, the J end lost 3 bases, and 10 bases lay between the germline ends. Looked up from germline, CDR1 is SGHDT and CDR2 is YYEEEE. In DNA form, the CDR3 reads TGTGCCAGCAGCTCCGGGCTCCTCTACGAGCAGTACTTC. Protein: CASSSGLLYEQYF.

There are a few counts of this clonotype. The rearrangement links TRBV20-1 to TRBJ2-1, with unresolved D. Trimming shortened V by 5 bases and J by 8 bases, and 10 bases separated the two germline ends. Germline V lookup: CDR1 DFQATT, CDR2 SNEGSKA (reference sequence). CDR3 length: 11 amino acids. This CDR3 reads CSAREGYEQFF. As DNA, the CDR3 is TGCAGTGCTCGTGAAGGGTATGAGCAGTTCTTC.

This clonotype was recorded at least ten times. V and J are TRBV24-1 and TRBJ2-7; 7 nucleotides line up with TRBD2. V dropped 3 bases and J dropped 4; count of bases not matched to a gene: 8. The CDR3 loop spans 15 amino acids. Germline CDR1 is KGHDR and CDR2 is SFDVKD. In DNA, the CDR3 is TGTGCCACCAGTGATGGGGGGGAGAGTGGATACGAGCAGTACTTC. This encodes CATSDGGESGYEQYF.

This clonotype was picked up many times. The V call is TRBV20-1, the J call TRBJ2-7; D gene ambiguous. V lost 0 bases and J 4 bases, leaving 10 bases between the germline ends. The germline CDR1 and CDR2 sequences are DFQATT and SNEGSKA (reference sequence). There are 13 residues in the CDR3. The CDR3: CSARDRTHYEQYV. The CDR3 coding sequence is TGCAGTGCTAGAGATCGGACCCATTACGAGCAGTACGTC.

This clonotype was seen only a few times. V and J are TRBV20-1 and TRBJ2-3, with TRBD2 matching 10 bases. The CDR3 is 13 amino acids. With V trimmed by 5 bases and J by 1 base, 0 bases remained unmatched. CDR1 DFQATT and CDR2 SNEGSKA come from the germline V gene (reference sequence). CDR3 nucleotides: TGCAGTGCTGGGACTAGCGGCACAGATACGCAGTATTTT. This codes for CSAGTSGTDTQYF.

V is TRBV7-2 and J is TRBJ2-3; the match to TRBD2 covers 7 bases. The germline V gene encodes CDR1 SGHTA and CDR2 FQGNSA. Trimming cost V 8 bases and J 4 bases; bases outside gene matches: 9. This CDR3 is built from 14 residues. The CDR3 sequence: CASVWREWADTQYF. CDR3 DNA sequence: TGTGCCAGCGTCTGGCGGGAGTGGGCAGATACGCAGTATTTT.

V usage is TRBV20-1 and J usage is TRBJ2-1; 12 bases agree with TRBD2. This CDR3 has 15 residues. Germline CDR1 is DFQATT and CDR2 is SNEGSKA (reference sequence). The J segment lost 4 bases and the V segment lost 3 bases, leaving 4 bases of the junction unmatched. CDR3 DNA sequence: TGCAGTGCTAGCGACGGGACTAGCGGGTACAATGAGCAGTTCTTC. It encodes CSASDGTSGYNEQFF.